This T cell receptor beta chain was sequenced for a study of T cell responses to AZD1222 COVID-19 vaccine. In regard to this clone: Its antigen is undetermined.

Study-level results: Repertoire sampling occurred only after the peak T cell response. Increased Spike-specific TCR breadth and depth were observed after two AZD1222 doses. Donors in the cohort were predominantly white British and more often female, and clonal diversity was possibly underestimated.

The protocol was immunoSEQ multiplex PCR, while the TCRdb copy is restricted to in-frame clones and leaves out a portion. Among around 120,000 clones, approximately 94% were seen once, and the ten largest hold 5%. The receptor comes from an adult who received the AZD1222 COVID-19 vaccine. The material was peripheral blood, obtained 28 days after the second AZD1222 dose.

The CDR3 is CASSLGGQGAYEQYF. CDR3 bases: TGCGCCAGCAGCTTGGGGGGACAGGGTGCCTACGAGCAGTACTTC. This chain links TRBV5-1 with TRBJ2-7; 9 bases align to TRBD1. From germline, CDR1 is SGHRS and CDR2 YFSETQ. This CDR3 region has 15 residues. V shed 0 bases, J shed 2 bases, and the junction held 3 bases outside the gene matches. The full variable domain, completed using reference TRBV5-1 and TRBJ2-7, is KAGVTQTPRYLIKTRGQQVTLSCSPISGHRSVSWYQQTPGQGLQFLFEYFSETQRNKGNFPGRFSGRQFSNSRSEMNVSTLELGDSALYLCASSLGGQGAYEQYFGPGTRLTVT.